This T cell receptor beta chain emerged from a study of T cell responses to AZD1222 COVID-19 vaccine. Notes on the study in general: The study sampled repertoires only after the peak T cell response.

Germline loops: CDR1 SGHNT, CDR2 YENEEA. CDR3 length equals 14 residues. The V end lost 2 bases, the J end lost 10 bases, and 17 bases lay between the germline ends. The data were produced by immunoSEQ multiplex PCR, yet TCRdb's version contains in-frame clones alone and is incomplete. The sample contains roughly 100,000 clones, 84% of which appear only once. Worth noting for this clone: The antigen remains undetermined.

Sequencing was performed on peripheral blood, taken on day 0 of AZD1222 vaccination. This TCR was recovered from an adult in good health. V gene TRBV11-3 combines with J gene TRBJ1-1; D is undetermined. CDR3 sequence: CASSLSPANGRAFF. For the CDR3, the DNA is TGTGCCAGCAGCTTATCACCGGCAAATGGCAGAGCTTTCTTT.